The sequence of this T cell receptor beta chain was determined in a study of low-dose radiotherapy and immunotherapy resistance in tumors. Study background: Every 2 weeks, cohort 1 got 0.5 Gy, reaching 6.5 Gy to the planning target volume.

Every donor's regimen consisted of nivolumab, ipilimumab, aspirin, low-dose cyclophosphamide and low-dose radiotherapy. In this sample, this clonotype turned up once. The junction departs from the called germline gene at one end, perhaps through a read error. TRAV- and TRBV-specific primers, spanning alpha and beta chains, primed first-strand cDNA. Amplification, which lasted around 22 PCR cycles, used a constant-region primer and V-primer adapter to amplify TCRs. From the reads, TCRdb called clonotypes with MiXCR, one entry per CDR3 protein. The top ten hold about 4.9% of the sample, which has approximately 14,000 distinct CDR3 sequences, 75% seen once. This CDR3 has 13 amino acids. Germline V gene sequence: CDR1 PRHDT, CDR2 FYEKMQ (reference sequence).

The TCR comes from a human donor with advanced metastatic prostate, ovarian, gallbladder or colorectal cancer (not recorded which). This table probably holds off-target reads from a library built for another chain. The gene calls are TRBV13 and TRBJ1-6; D ambiguous. Here the CDR3 DNA reads TGTGCAGAGAGTATCCCCAATGCAGGCAAATCAACCTTT. Its protein is CAESIPNAGKSTF.